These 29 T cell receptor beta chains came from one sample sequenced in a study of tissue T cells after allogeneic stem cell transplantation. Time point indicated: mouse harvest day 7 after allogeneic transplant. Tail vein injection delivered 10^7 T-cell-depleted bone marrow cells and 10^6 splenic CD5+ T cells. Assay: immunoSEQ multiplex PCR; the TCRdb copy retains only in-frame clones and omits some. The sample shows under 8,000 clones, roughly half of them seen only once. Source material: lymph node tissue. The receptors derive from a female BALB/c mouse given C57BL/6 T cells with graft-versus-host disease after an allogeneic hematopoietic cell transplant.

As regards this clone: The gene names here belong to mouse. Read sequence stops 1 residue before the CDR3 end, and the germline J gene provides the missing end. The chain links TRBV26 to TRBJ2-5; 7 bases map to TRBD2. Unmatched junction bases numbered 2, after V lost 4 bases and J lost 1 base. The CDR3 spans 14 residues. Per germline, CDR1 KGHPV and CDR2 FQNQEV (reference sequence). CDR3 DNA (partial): TGTGCCAGCAGTCCCGGGACTGACCAAGACACCCAGTAC. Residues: CASSPGTDQDTQY. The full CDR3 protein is CASSPGTDQDTQYF.

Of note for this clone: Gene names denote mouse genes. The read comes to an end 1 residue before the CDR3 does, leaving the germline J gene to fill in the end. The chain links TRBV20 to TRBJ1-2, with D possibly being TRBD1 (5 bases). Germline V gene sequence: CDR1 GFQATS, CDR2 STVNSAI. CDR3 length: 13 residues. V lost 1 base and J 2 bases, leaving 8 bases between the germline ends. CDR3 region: CGARAAGNSDYTF. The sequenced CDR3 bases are TGTGGTGCTAGGGCGGCAGGGAACTCCGACTACACC.

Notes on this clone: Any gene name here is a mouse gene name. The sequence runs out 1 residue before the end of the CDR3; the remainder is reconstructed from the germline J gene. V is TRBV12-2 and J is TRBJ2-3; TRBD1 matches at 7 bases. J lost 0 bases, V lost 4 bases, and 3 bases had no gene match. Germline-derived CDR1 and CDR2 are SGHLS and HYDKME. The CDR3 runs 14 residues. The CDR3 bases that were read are TGTGCCAGCTCCCGGGACAGTAGTGCAGAAACGCTGTAT. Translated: CASSRDSSAETLY. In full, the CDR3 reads CASSRDSSAETLYF. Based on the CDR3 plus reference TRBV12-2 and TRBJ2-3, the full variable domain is NSGVVQSPRYIIKGKGERSILKCIPISGHLSVAWYQQTQGQELKFFIQHYDKMERDKGNLPSRFSVQQFDDYHSEMNMSALELEDSAVYFCASSRDSSAETLYFGSGTRLTVL.

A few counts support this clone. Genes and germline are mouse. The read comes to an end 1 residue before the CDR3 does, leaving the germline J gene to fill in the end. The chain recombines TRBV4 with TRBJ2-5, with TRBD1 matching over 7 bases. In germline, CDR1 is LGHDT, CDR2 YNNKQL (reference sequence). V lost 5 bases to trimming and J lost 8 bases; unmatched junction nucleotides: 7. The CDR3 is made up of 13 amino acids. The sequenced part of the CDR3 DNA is TGTGCCAGCAGCCCGGGACAGCCCGGCACCCAGTAC. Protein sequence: CASSPGQPGTQY. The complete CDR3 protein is CASSPGQPGTQYF.

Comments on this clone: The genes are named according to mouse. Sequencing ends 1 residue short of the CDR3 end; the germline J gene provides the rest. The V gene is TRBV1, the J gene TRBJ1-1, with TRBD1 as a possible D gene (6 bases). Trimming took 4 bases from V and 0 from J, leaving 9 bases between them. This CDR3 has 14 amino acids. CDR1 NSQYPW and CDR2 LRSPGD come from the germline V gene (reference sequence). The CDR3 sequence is CTCSVGQPNTEVFF. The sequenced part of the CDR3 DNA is TGCACCTGCAGTGTGGGACAACCAAACACAGAAGTCTTC.

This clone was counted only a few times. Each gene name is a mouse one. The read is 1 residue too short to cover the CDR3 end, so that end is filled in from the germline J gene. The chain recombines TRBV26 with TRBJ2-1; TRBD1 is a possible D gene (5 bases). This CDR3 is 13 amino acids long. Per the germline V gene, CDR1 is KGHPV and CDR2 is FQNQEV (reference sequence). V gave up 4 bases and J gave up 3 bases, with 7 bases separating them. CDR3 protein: CASSPTVYAEQFF. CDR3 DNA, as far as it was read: TGTGCCAGCAGTCCGACAGTCTATGCTGAGCAGTTC.

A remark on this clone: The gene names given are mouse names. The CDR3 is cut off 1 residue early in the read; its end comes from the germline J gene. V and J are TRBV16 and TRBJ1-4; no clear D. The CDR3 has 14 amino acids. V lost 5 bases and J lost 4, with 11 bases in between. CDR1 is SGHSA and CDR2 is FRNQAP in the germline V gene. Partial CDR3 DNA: TGTGCAAGCAGCCCGGGCGGCCTCAACGAAAGATTATTT. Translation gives CASSPGGLNERLF. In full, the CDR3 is CASSPGGLNERLFF. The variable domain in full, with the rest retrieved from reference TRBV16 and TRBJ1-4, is NAGVIQTPRHKVTGKGQEATLWCEPISGHSAVFWYRQTIVQGLEFLTYFRNQAPIDDSGMPKERFSAQMPNQSHSTLKIQSTQPQDSAVYLCASSPGGLNERLFFGHGTKLSVL.

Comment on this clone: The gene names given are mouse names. CDR3 bases read: TGCACCTGCAGTGCACGACAGGGGAACTCCGACTACACC. Its protein product is CTCSARQGNSDYT. The complete CDR3 protein is CTCSARQGNSDYTF. V usage is TRBV1 and J usage is TRBJ1-2; TRBD1 matches at 8 bases. The missing CDR3 end, 1 residue past where the read stops, is filled in from the germline J gene. The CDR3 contains 14 residues. Germline assignment: CDR1 NSQYPW and CDR2 LRSPGD (reference sequence). With 2 bases clipped from V and 2 bases from J, the junction kept 1 base outside the gene matches.

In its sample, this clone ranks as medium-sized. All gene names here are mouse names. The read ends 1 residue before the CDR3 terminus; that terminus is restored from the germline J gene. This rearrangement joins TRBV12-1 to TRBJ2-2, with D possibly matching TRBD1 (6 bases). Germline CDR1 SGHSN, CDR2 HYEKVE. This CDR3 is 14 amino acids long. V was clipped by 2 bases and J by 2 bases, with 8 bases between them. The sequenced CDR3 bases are TGTGCCAGCTCTCCGGGACATAACACCGGGCAGCTCTAC. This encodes CASSPGHNTGQLY. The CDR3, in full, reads CASSPGHNTGQLYF. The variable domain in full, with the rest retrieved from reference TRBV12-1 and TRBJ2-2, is DSGVVQSPRHIIKEKGGRSVLTCIPISGHSNVVWYQQTLGKELKFLIQHYEKVERDKGFLPSRFSVQQFDDYHSEMNMSALELEDSAMYFCASSPGHNTGQLYFGEGSKLTVL.

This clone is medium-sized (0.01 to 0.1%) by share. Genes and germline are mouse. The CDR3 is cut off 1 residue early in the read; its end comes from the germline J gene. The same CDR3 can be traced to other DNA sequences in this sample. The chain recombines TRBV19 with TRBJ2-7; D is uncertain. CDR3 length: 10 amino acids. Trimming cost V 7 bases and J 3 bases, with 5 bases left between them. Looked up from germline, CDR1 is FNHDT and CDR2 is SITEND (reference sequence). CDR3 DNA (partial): TGTGCCAGCGGAAACTATGAACAGTAC. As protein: CASGNYEQY. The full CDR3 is CASGNYEQYF.

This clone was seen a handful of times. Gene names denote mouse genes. The sequenced CDR3 bases are TGTGCCAGCAGTCGGGACTGGGGGAACACCGGGCAGCTCTAC. This sequence encodes CASSRDWGNTGQLY. The complete CDR3 reads CASSRDWGNTGQLYF. The chain uses TRBV13-1 and TRBJ2-2; the match to TRBD2 covers 11 bases. The DNA ends 1 residue before the CDR3 does, and the rest of the CDR3 is filled in from the germline J gene. CDR1 is NSHNY, CDR2 SYGAGN, per germline. After removal of 4 bases from V and 2 bases from J, the junction contained 1 base not matched to a gene. This CDR3 has 15 residues.

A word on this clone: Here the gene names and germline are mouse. The CDR3 loop is CASSSPGNTEVFF. Partial CDR3 DNA: TGTGCCAGCAGCTCCCCGGGGAACACAGAAGTCTTC. The chain has TRBV3 and TRBJ1-1; no definite D call. The read terminates 1 residue before the CDR3 end, so the remaining end is supplied by the germline J gene. From germline, CDR1 is SNHLY and CDR2 FYNGKV (reference sequence). The CDR3 is made up of 13 amino acids. V lost 4 bases to trimming and J lost 1 base, with 7 bases between them.

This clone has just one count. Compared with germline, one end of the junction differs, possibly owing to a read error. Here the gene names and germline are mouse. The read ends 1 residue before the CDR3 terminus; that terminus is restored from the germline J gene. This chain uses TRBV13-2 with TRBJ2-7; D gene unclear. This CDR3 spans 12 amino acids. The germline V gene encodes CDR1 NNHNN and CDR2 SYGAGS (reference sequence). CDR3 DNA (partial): TGTGCCAGCAGTGATGCGGTCTATGAACAGTAC. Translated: CASSDAVYEQY. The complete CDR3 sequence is CASSDAVYEQYF.

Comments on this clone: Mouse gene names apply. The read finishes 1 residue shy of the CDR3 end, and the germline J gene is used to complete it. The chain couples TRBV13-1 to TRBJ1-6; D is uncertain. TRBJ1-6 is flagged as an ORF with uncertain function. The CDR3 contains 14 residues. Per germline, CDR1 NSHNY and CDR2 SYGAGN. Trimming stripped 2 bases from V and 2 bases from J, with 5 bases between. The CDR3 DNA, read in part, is TGTGCCAGCAGTGAACAGACCTATAATTCGCCCCTCTAC. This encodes CASSEQTYNSPLY. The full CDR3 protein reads CASSEQTYNSPLYF.

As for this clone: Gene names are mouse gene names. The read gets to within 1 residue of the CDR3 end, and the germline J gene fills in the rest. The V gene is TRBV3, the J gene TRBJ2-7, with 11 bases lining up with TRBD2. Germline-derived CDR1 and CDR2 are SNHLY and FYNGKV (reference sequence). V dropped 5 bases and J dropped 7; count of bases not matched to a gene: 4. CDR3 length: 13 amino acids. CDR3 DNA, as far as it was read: TGTGCCAGCAGCCCAGACTGGGGGGGGGAACAGTAC. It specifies CASSPDWGGEQY. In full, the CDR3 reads CASSPDWGGEQYF.

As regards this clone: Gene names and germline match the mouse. CDR3 DNA (partial): TGTGCCTGGACAGGTTCCTCCTATGAACAGTAC. Translation: CAWTGSSYEQY. The entire CDR3 sequence reads CAWTGSSYEQYF. The rearrangement uses TRBV31 and TRBJ2-7; D gene unclear. The read ends 1 residue before the CDR3 terminus; that terminus is restored from the germline J gene. The germline gives CDR1 GKSSPN, CDR2 SITVG. With 4 bases removed from V and 0 bases from J, the gap between germline ends came to 7 bases. CDR3 size: 12 residues.

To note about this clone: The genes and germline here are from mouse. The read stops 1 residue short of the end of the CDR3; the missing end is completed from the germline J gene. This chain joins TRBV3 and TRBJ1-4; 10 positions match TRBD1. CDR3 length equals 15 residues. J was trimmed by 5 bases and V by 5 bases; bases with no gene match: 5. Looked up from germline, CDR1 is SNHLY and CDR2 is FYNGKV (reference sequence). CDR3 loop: CASSPPGQGNERLFF. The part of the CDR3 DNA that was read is TGTGCCAGCAGCCCTCCGGGACAGGGGAACGAAAGATTATTT.

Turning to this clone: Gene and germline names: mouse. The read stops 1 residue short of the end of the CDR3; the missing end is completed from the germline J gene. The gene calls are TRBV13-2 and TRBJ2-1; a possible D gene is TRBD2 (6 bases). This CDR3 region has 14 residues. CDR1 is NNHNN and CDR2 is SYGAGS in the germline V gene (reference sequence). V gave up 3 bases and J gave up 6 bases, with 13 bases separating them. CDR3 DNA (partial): TGTGCCAGCGGTGGCACTGGGTCCCTTGCTGAGCAGTTC. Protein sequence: CASGGTGSLAEQF. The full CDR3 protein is CASGGTGSLAEQFF.

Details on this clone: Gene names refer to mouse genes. The sequenced CDR3 bases are TGTGCCAGCAGCTCGGACTGGGGGTCAAACACCTTGTAC. Amino acids: CASSSDWGSNTLY. The CDR3 reads in full as CASSSDWGSNTLYF. The rearrangement uses TRBV3 and TRBJ2-4; 10 bases map to TRBD2. The read gets to within 1 residue of the CDR3 end, and the germline J gene fills in the rest. V was clipped by 4 bases and J by 5 bases; unmatched bases: 3. From germline, CDR1 is SNHLY and CDR2 FYNGKV (reference sequence). This CDR3 region has 14 residues.

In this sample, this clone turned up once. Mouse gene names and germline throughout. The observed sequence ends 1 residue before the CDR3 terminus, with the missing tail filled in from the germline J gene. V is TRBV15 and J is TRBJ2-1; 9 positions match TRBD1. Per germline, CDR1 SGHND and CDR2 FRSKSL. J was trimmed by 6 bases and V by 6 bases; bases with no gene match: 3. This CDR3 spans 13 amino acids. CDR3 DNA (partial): TGTGCCAGCAGCAGACAGGGGGTTGCTGAGCAGTTC. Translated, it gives CASSRQGVAEQF. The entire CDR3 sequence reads CASSRQGVAEQFF.

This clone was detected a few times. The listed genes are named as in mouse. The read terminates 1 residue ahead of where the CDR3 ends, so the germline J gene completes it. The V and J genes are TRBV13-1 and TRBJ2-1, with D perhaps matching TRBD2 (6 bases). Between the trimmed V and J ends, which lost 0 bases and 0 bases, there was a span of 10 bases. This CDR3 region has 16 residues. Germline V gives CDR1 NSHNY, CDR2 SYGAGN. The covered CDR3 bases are TGTGCCAGCAGTGATGCCCGGGGGGTTAACTATGCTGAGCAGTTC. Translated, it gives CASSDARGVNYAEQF. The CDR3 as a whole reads CASSDARGVNYAEQFF.

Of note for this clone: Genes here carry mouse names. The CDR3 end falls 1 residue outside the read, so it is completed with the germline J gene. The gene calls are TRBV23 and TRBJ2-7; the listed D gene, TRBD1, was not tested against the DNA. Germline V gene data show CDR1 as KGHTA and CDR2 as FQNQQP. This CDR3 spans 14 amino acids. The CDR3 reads CSSSQSEGAYEQYF. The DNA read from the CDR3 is TGCTCCAGCAGTCAATCAGAGGGGGCCTATGAACAGTAC.

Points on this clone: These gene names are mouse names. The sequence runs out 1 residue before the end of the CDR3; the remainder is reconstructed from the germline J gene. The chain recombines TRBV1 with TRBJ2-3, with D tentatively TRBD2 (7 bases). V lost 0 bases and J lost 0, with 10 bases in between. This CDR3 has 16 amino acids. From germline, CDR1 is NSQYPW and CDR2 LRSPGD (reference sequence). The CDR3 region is CTCSAERGASAETLYF. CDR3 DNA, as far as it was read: TGCACCTGCAGTGCAGAGAGGGGGGCTAGTGCAGAAACGCTGTAT.

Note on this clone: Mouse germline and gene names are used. The CDR3 here is CSSSGDRGEVFF. The DNA read from the CDR3 is TGCTCCAGCAGTGGGGACAGGGGAGAAGTCTTC. J is TRBJ1-1 and V is TRBV23; the table's D call, TRBD1, has no DNA check behind it. The CDR3 end falls 1 residue outside the read, so it is completed with the germline J gene. The CDR3 length is 12 residues. Germline V gene lookup returns CDR1 KGHTA and CDR2 FQNQQP.

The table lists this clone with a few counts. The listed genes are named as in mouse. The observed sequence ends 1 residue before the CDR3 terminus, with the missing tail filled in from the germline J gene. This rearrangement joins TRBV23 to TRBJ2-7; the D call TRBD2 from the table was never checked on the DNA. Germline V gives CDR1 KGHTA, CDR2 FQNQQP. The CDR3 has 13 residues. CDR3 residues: CSSSLTGDYEQYF. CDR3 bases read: TGCTCCAGCAGCCTGACTGGGGACTATGAACAGTAC.

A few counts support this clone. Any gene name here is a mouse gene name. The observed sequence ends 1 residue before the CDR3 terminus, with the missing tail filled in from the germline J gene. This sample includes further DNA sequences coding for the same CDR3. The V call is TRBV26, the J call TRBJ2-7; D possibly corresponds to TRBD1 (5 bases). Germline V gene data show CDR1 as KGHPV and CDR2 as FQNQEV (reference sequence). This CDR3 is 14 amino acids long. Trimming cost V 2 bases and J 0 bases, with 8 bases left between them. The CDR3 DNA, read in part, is TGTGCCAGCAGTCTGGGACAAAGCTCCTATGAACAGTAC. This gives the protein CASSLGQSSYEQY. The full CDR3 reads CASSLGQSSYEQYF.

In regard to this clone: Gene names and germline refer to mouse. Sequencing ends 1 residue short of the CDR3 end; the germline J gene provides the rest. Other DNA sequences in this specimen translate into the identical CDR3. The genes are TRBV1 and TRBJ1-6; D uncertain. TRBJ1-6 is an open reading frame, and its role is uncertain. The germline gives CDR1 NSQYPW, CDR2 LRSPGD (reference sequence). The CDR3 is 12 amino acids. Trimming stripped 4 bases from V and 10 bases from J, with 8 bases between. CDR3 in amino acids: CTCSGTASPLYF. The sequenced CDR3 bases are TGCACCTGCAGTGGAACAGCATCGCCCCTCTAC.

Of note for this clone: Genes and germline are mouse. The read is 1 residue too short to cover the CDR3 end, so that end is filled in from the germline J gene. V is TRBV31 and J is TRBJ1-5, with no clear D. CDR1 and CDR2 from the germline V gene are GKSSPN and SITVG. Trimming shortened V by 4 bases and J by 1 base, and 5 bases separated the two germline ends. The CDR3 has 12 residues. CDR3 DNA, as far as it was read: TGTGCCTGGACAGAAAACAACCAGGCTCCGCTT. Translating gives CAWTENNQAPL. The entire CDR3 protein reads CAWTENNQAPLF.

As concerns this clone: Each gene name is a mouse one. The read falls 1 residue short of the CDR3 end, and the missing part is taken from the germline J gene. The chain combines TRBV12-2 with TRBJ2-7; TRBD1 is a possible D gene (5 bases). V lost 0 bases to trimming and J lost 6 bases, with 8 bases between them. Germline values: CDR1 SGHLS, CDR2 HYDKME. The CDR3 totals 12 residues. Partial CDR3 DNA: TGTGCCAGCTCTCTCGAGGGGTTTGAACAGTAC. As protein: CASSLEGFEQY. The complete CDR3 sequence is CASSLEGFEQYF.